This T cell receptor beta chain was identified in a study of blood T cell repertoires in COVID-19. Method: immunoSEQ multiplex PCR; TCRdb's copy keeps in-frame clones and lacks some. The profile covers hundreds of thousands of clones, with 80% to 85% appearing a single time and over 4% taken by the ten largest. On this clone: One junction end does not reproduce the germline sequence, and a read error may be involved.

Germline V gene lookup returns CDR1 GTSNPN and CDR2 SVGIG (reference sequence). The CDR3 is 11 residues long. The sequencing input was PBMCs or T cells enriched from blood (not recorded which). The origin of this receptor is a man between 35 and 55 years old who had been exposed to COVID-19. The chain couples TRBV30 to TRBJ1-3; 8 nucleotides agree with TRBD1. For the CDR3, the DNA is TGTGCCTTCCATCGACAGGGGAAAGTGGATTTT. The encoded protein is CAFHRQGKVDF.